This is a list of T cell receptor beta chains from one sample in a study of T cell repertoires in cytomegalovirus infection. TCRdb ran MiXCR on the reads and lists one entry per CDR3 protein. The table records hundreds of thousands of distinct CDR3 sequences, roughly 30% of them present only once. Antigens of these TCRs are unknown. This specimen was cultured PBMCs, taken from culture after CMV antigen stimulation. The source is a human donor in good health (CMV status not recorded). Some clones in this sample may be carry-over from other donors' samples. Both conserved end residues are part of each CDR3. D genes are given only for firm matches. Clone size is given for some rows only: seen once, a few or many times, or a class if the clone is expanded.

j_call	d_call	clone_size	v_call	cdr3_aa	cdr3_nt
TRBJ2-1	TRBD2	few	TRBV4-3	CASSQEGTGGDEQFF	TGCGCCAGCAGCCAAGAGGGGACGGGAGGGGATGAGCAGTTCTTC
TRBJ2-7	TRBD1	many	TRBV7-2	CASSYSWDSSYEQYF	TGTGCCAGCAGTTATAGTTGGGACAGCTCCTACGAGCAGTACTTC
TRBJ2-1	TRBD1	-	TRBV7-2	CASSLVPLAAWTGGSYNEQFF	TGTGCCAGCAGCTTAGTGCCACTAGCGGCGTGGACAGGGGGTTCATACAATGAGCAGTTCTTC
TRBJ2-5	-	-	TRBV7-9	CASSAGQFRETQYF	TGTGCCAGCAGCGCCGGGCAGTTCCGGGAGACCCAGTACTTC
TRBJ2-2	TRBD1	few	TRBV15	CATSIPPGQGNTGELFF	TGTGCCACTAGCATACCCCCAGGACAGGGGAACACCGGGGAGCTGTTTTTT
TRBJ2-7	-	-	TRBV20-1	CSASSIGSGYEQYF	TGCAGTGCTAGTAGTATCGGGAGCGGGTACGAGCAGTACTTC
TRBJ2-3	TRBD2	-	TRBV20-1	CSAARLAGGTDTQYF	TGCAGTGCTGCCCGTCTAGCGGGGGGCACAGATACGCAGTATTTT
TRBJ2-7	TRBD2	-	TRBV20-1	CSASKLAGPYEQYF	TGCAGTGCTAGTAAACTAGCGGGCCCCTACGAGCAGTACTTC
TRBJ1-5	TRBD1	few	TRBV6-4	CASRLYRGHSNQPQHF	TGTGCCAGCAGATTATACAGGGGACATAGCAATCAGCCCCAGCATTTT
TRBJ2-3	-	few	TRBV28	CASSPSGQRSTDTQYF	TGTGCCAGCAGCCCATCCGGGCAGAGAAGCACAGATACGCAGTATTTT
TRBJ2-5	-	-	TRBV5-1	CASSPPDGEVETQYF	TGCGCCAGCAGCCCTCCGGATGGGGAGGTGGAGACCCAGTACTTC
TRBJ1-6	-	-	TRBV27	CASSRADYNSPLHF	TGTGCCAGCAGCAGGGCGGATTATAATTCACCCCTCCACTTT
TRBJ1-1	-	few	TRBV10-2	CATLRVPDTEAFF	TGCGCCACCCTGAGGGTGCCGGATACTGAAGCTTTCTTT
TRBJ2-1	-	-	TRBV29-1	CSVGGVRDEQFF	TGCAGCGTTGGGGGAGTTAGGGATGAGCAGTTCTTC
TRBJ2-7	TRBD2	few	TRBV7-2	CASSKRGSYEQYF	TGTGCCAGCAGCAAGCGGGGTTCCTACGAGCAGTACTTC
TRBJ2-1	TRBD1	few	TRBV12-3/TRBV12-4	CASSPGGQGVIEQFF	TGTGCCAGCAGTCCGGGGGGACAGGGGGTTATTGAGCAGTTCTTC
TRBJ1-2	-	-	TRBV4-3	CASNDPTGLDGYTF	TGCGCCAGCAACGACCCTACAGGGTTGGATGGCTACACCTTC
TRBJ1-6	-	many	TRBV7-8	CASNPSRSGNPPLHF	TGTGCCAGCAACCCTAGCCGGTCAGGGAATCCACCCCTCCACTTT
TRBJ1-6	-	few	TRBV5-5	CASSVNPGTENSPLHF	TGTGCCAGCAGCGTAAACCCGGGGACCGAGAATTCACCCCTCCACTTT
TRBJ2-3	TRBD2	-	TRBV25-1	CASSSLRTGREADTQYF	TGTGCCAGCAGTTCCCTTAGAACGGGGAGGGAGGCAGATACGCAGTATTTT
TRBJ2-7	-	many	TRBV6-1	CASRDPGYEQYF	TGTGCCAGCCGGGACCCCGGCTACGAGCAGTACTTC
TRBJ1-1	-	-	TRBV10-1	CASSESIVSEAFF	TGCGCCAGCAGTGAGTCTATCGTATCTGAAGCTTTCTTT
TRBJ2-1	TRBD2	-	TRBV4-1	CASSTSGTFGNEQFF	TGCGCCAGCAGCACCAGCGGGACCTTCGGGAATGAGCAGTTCTTC